This T cell receptor (beta chain) appears in the sequencing data of a study of blood T cell repertoires in COVID-19. Trimming shortened V by 5 bases and J by 0 bases, and 7 bases separated the two germline ends. Per germline, CDR1 SGHTA and CDR2 FQGNSA. The CDR3 length is 14 residues. The authors' processing: Reference gene primer amplification yielded estimated nucleated cell counts. Produced via immunoSEQ multiplex PCR; TCRdb's table is partial and in-frame only. V and J calls and clone size are given by that table; D and trimming were obtained from the DNA. The table shows about 210,000 clones, with roughly 75% occurring only once.

The sequenced sample consisted of peripheral blood. The source of this sequence is a woman aged 70-85 years with acute or convalescent COVID-19. This sequence joins TRBV7-2 and TRBJ2-2; D not resolved. CDR3 coding DNA: TGTGCCAGCAGCACTTACTCGAACACCGGGGAGCTGTTTTTT. The encoded protein is CASSTYSNTGELFF.